Presented here are 3 T cell receptor beta chains from one specimen sequenced in a study of T cell changes during pregnancy in multiple sclerosis. Only in-frame clones appear in the TCRdb table, and some are missing; sequencing was by immunoSEQ multiplex PCR. The table has tens of thousands of clones, more than 90% seen once. Sample: CD4+ T cells from peripheral blood mononuclear cells, taken before pregnancy. The receptors here all came from a female donor with multiple sclerosis, enrolled in a pregnancy study.

The rearrangement joins TRBV2 to TRBJ1-5, with D tentatively TRBD1 (6 bases). Germline-derived CDR1 and CDR2 are SNHLY and FYNNEI. This CDR3 has 13 amino acids. Between the trimmed V and J ends, which lost 4 bases and 7 bases, there was a span of 11 bases. The CDR3 spells CASSAGVSQPQHF. The DNA of the CDR3 is TGTGCCAGCAGTGCAGGGGTGAGCCAGCCCCAGCATTTT.

Concerning this clone itself: At one end, the junction sequence differs from germline, possibly due to a read error. The chain couples TRBV11-3 to TRBJ2-7; D is undetermined. CDR1 is SGHNT and CDR2 is YENEEA in the germline V gene. The CDR3 loop spans 13 amino acids. The CDR3 DNA reads as TGTGCCACCAGCGCACTCTACCGGGACGAGCAGTACTTC. Amino acids: CATSALYRDEQYF.

The V call is TRBV18, the J call TRBJ1-4; D ambiguous. V lost 3 bases and J 0 bases, leaving 11 bases between the germline ends. The CDR3 loop spans 16 amino acids. Per germline, CDR1 KGHSH and CDR2 LQKENI. Written as DNA, the CDR3 is TGTGCCAGCTCACCCCTTGCCGCGGCAACTAATGAAAAACTGTTTTTT. It codes for CASSPLAAATNEKLFF.